The 14 T cell receptor beta chains in this list originate from one sample, sequenced in a study of blood T cell repertoires in COVID-19. Data came from immunoSEQ multiplex PCR; TCRdb stores just in-frame clones and leaves some out. The profile covers 70,000 to 95,000 clones, with approximately 92% appearing a single time and roughly 6.6% taken by the ten largest. Sequenced material: peripheral blood. These receptors were collected from a woman aged 55-70 years with active COVID-19.

The chain has TRBV28 and TRBJ2-7; D is possibly TRBD1 (6 bases). Germline assignment: CDR1 MDHEN and CDR2 SYDVKM. This CDR3 comprises 14 residues. V gave up 7 bases and J gave up 1 base, with 14 bases separating them. CDR3 nucleotide sequence: TGTGCCAGCACTTCTTCGACAGGTTCCTACGAGCAGTACTTC. It translates to CASTSSTGSYEQYF. Full variable domain (missing parts from reference TRBV28 and TRBJ2-7): DVKVTQSSRYLVKRTGEKVFLECVQDMDHENMFWYRQDPGLGLRLIYFSYDVKMKEKGDIPEGYSVSREKKERFSLILESASTNQTSMYLCASTSSTGSYEQYFGPGTRLTVT.

V gene TRBV11-3 combines with J gene TRBJ2-1; 8 bases align to TRBD2. The V gene's germline CDR1 is SGHNT and CDR2 YENEEA. The CDR3 totals 17 residues. V gave up 1 base and J gave up 8 bases; unmatched junction bases: 13. CDR3 in amino acids: CASSLAQWAGGRDEQFF. CDR3 DNA sequence: TGTGCCAGCAGCTTAGCCCAGTGGGCGGGAGGTCGGGATGAGCAGTTCTTC.

Only a few counts were recorded for this clone. This rearrangement joins TRBV4-1 to TRBJ1-5; D is undetermined. CDR1 and CDR2 (germline): MGHRA, YSYEKL. Trimming cost V 0 bases and J 7 bases, with 13 bases left between them. The CDR3 runs to 15 residues. CDR3 region: CASSQEGRGDQPQHF. CDR3 DNA sequence: TGCGCCAGCAGCCAAGAAGGTCGGGGAGACCAGCCCCAGCATTTT.

This clone was picked up a small number of times. The V and J genes are TRBV29-1 and TRBJ1-1; D possibly corresponds to TRBD1 (5 bases). Germline-derived CDR1 and CDR2 are SQVTM and ANQGSEA. There are 13 residues in the CDR3. V was shortened by 2 bases and J by 0 bases, with 7 bases between the two germline ends. The CDR3 nucleotides read TGCAGCGTTGAACTAGGGGTGAACACTGAAGCTTTCTTT. Its translation is CSVELGVNTEAFF.

The chain has TRBV25-1 and TRBJ1-6; 11 bases line up with TRBD1. The CDR3 spans 14 residues. CDR1 MGHDK and CDR2 SYGVNS come from the germline V gene. With 7 bases clipped from V and 10 bases from J, the junction kept 6 bases outside the gene matches. The CDR3 nucleotides read TGTGCCAGCAAGTGGACAGGGGGCGAATCACCCCTCCACTTT. It translates to CASKWTGGESPLHF.

V is TRBV19 and J is TRBJ2-1; D not certain. Trimming removed 7 bases from V and 5 bases from J, with 12 bases in between. The length of the CDR3 is 13 residues. Germline assignment: CDR1 LNHDA and CDR2 SQIVND (reference sequence). The CDR3 loop reads CASNFNSNNEQFF. The CDR3 DNA is TGTGCCAGTAATTTCAACAGCAACAATGAGCAGTTCTTC.

The chain carries TRBV2 and TRBJ1-2; TRBD1 agrees at 8 bases. This CDR3 has 15 amino acids. J lost 5 bases, V lost 4 bases, and 9 bases had no gene match. The germline V gene has CDR1 SNHLY and CDR2 FYNNEI. The CDR3 region has the DNA TGTGCCAGCAGTGCCAAACAGGGGGGCGGTTATGGCTACACCTTC. This gives the protein CASSAKQGGGYGYTF.

The chain carries TRBV4-3 and TRBJ1-3; 7 nucleotides match TRBD1. The CDR3 runs 18 residues. Looked up from germline, CDR1 is LGHNA and CDR2 is YSLEER. Trimming at V came to 2 bases and at J to 2 bases, leaving 12 bases not matched to a gene. This CDR3 is CASSQRGGQVLAGNTIYF. The DNA of the CDR3 is TGCGCCAGCAGCCAAAGGGGAGGACAGGTTCTTGCTGGAAACACCATATATTTT.

The genes are TRBV7-2 and TRBJ2-7, with TRBD1 matching 12 bases. V dropped 6 bases and J dropped 5; count of bases not matched to a gene: 8. The V gene's germline CDR1 is SGHTA and CDR2 FQGNSA. The CDR3 covers 15 residues. The CDR3 sequence: CASRPPGTGGHEQYF. The CDR3, as DNA: TGTGCCAGCAGACCTCCTGGGACAGGGGGCCACGAGCAGTACTTC.

The genes are TRBV2 and TRBJ2-5; D is perhaps TRBD2 (5 bases). Per germline, CDR1 SNHLY and CDR2 FYNNEI. The ends were cut back, 0 bases at V and 4 bases at J, with 12 bases in the middle. The CDR3 contains 15 residues. CDR3 sequence: CASSEALGGRETQYF. CDR3 DNA sequence: TGTGCCAGCAGTGAAGCGCTGGGTGGGAGAGAGACCCAGTACTTC.

This chain links TRBV4-1 with TRBJ2-3; TRBD1 matches 9 bases. The V segment lost 1 base and the J segment 5 bases; nucleotides outside the gene matches: 1. The CDR3 contains 14 residues. CDR1 MGHRA and CDR2 YSYEKL come from the germline V gene. CDR3 DNA sequence: TGCGCCAGCAGCCAAGCGACAGGGGGAGATACGCAGTATTTT. Amino acid sequence: CASSQATGGDTQYF.

The V and J genes are TRBV24-1 and TRBJ2-3, with D perhaps TRBD1 (5 bases). Deletions cut 4 bases from V and 0 bases from J, with 10 bases between. Germline V CDR1 and CDR2: KGHDR, SFDVKD. There are 15 residues in the CDR3. The CDR3 region has the DNA TGTGCCACCAGTGACCACAGGACGAGCACAGATACGCAGTATTTT. This translates into CATSDHRTSTDTQYF.

The genes are TRBV21-1 and TRBJ2-1; the listed D gene, TRBD2, was not tested against the DNA. TRBV21-1 is shown as a pseudogene. The CDR3 contains 17 residues. CDR3 sequence: CASSKGAHWRGTDEQFF. The CDR3 DNA follows: TGTGCCAGCAGCAAAGGGGCTCACTGGAGGGGAACCGATGAGCAGTTCTTC.

This sequence joins TRBV28 and TRBJ1-1; D might be TRBD1 (5 bases). Germline V lookup: CDR1 MDHEN, CDR2 SYDVKM. The V end was cut by 6 bases, the J end by 8 bases, with 13 bases between. This CDR3 comprises 12 residues. The CDR3 spells CASRYRLREAFF. DNA of the CDR3: TGTGCCAGCAGGTACAGGCTAAGGGAAGCTTTCTTT. The variable domain in full, completed from reference TRBV28 and TRBJ1-1, reads DVKVTQSSRYLVKRTGEKVFLECVQDMDHENMFWYRQDPGLGLRLIYFSYDVKMKEKGDIPEGYSVSREKKERFSLILESASTNQTSMYLCASRYRLREAFFGQGTRLTVV.